This TCR beta chain is drawn from a study of monozygotic twins with inflammatory bowel disease. Study-level results: Some repertoire variability may stem from patients' differing immunosuppressive treatments. Possibly reflecting limited power, no difference in repertoire similarity was found between concordant and discordant twins.

Using TCRalpha and TCRbeta cDNA, the researchers carried out two nested PCRs that lasted approximately 16 and 10 cycles. TCRdb derives one entry per CDR3 protein from the 5' RACE reads, leaving out DNA. Its clone listing holds approximately 120,000 distinct CDR3 sequences. Blood was collected, roughly 2.5 ml per donor. The CDR3 length is 12 residues. A word on this clonotype: Antigen: not known.

Material for sequencing was blood. The V and J genes are TRBV12-3 or TRBV12-4 and TRBJ2-7. This TCR was recovered from a human donor with ulcerative colitis or Crohn's disease, or a healthy co-twin of an affected twin (not recorded which). CDR3 sequence: CASSLGRDEQYF.